Below, one T cell receptor (beta chain) is given with its context. Germline lookup yields CDR1 ENHRY and CDR2 SYGVKD. The junction had 0 bases not matched to a gene; V was cut back by 6 bases and J by 1 base. This CDR3 has 13 residues. TCRdb's table, derived via immunoSEQ multiplex PCR, lists solely in-frame clones and lacks some. The table shows under 110,000 clones, with roughly nine tenths occurring only once. This specimen comes from a study of T cell changes during pregnancy in multiple sclerosis. The sample was peripheral blood, taken before pregnancy. The sequence was obtained from a female donor with multiple sclerosis, enrolled in a pregnancy study. The chain has TRBV10-3 and TRBJ2-5; 9 bases agree with TRBD1. CDR3 bases: TGTGCCATCAGGACAGGGGGCCAAGAGACCCAGTACTTC. Translation: CAIRTGGQETQYF.